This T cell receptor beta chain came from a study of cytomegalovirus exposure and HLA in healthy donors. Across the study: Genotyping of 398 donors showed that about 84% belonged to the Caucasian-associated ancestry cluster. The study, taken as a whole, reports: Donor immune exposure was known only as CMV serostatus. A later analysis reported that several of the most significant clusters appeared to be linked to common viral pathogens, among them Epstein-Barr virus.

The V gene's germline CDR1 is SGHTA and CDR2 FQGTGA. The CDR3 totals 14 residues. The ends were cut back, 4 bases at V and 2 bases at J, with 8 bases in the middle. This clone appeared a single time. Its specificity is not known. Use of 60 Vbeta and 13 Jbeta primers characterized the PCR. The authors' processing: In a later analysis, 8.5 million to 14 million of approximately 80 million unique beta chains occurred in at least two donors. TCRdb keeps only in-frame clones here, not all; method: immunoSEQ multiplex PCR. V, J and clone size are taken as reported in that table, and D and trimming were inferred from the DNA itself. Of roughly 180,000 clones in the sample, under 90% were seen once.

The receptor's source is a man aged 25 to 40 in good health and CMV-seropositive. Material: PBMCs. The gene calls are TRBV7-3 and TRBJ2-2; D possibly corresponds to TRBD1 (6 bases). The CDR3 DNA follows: TGTGCCAGCAGCTCACAGGGAAACACCGGGGAGCTGTTTTTT. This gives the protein CASSSQGNTGELFF.